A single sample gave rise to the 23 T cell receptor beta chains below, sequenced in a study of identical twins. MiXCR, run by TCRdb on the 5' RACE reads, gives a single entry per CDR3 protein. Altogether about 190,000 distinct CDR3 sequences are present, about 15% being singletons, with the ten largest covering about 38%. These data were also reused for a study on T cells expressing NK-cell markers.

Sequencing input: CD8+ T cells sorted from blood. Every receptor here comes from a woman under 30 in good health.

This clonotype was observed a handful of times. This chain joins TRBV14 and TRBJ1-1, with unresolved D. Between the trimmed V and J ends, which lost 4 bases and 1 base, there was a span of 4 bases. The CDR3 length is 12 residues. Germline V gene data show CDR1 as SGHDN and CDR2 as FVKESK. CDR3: CASSPSNTEAFF. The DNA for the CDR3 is TGTGCCAGCAGCCCTTCGAACACTGAAGCTTTCTTT. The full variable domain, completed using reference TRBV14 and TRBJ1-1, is EAGVTQFPSHSVIEKGQTVTLRCDPISGHDNLYWYRRVMGKEIKFLLHFVKESKQDESGMPNNRFLAERTGGTYSTLKVQPAELEDSGVYFCASSPSNTEAFFGQGTRLTVV.

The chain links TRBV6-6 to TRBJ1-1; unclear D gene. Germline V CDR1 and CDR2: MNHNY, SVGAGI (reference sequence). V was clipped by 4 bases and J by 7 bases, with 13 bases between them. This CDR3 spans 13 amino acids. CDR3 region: CASSFTDTLEAFF. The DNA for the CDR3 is TGTGCCAGCAGTTTCACGGATACCCTTGAAGCTTTCTTT.

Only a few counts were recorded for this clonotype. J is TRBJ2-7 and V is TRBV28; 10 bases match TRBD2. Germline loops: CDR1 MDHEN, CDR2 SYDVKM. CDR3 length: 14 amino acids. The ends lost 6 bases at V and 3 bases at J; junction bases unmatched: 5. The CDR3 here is CASSALAGHYEQYF. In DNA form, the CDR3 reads TGTGCCAGCAGCGCACTAGCGGGGCACTACGAGCAGTACTTC.

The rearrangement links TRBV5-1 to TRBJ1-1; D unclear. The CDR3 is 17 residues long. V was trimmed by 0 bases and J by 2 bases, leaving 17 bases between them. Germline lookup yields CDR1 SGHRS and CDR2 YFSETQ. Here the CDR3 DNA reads TGCGCCAGCAGCTTGGCCGACGTACCGGGGTCTAACACTGAAGCTTTCTTT. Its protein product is CASSLADVPGSNTEAFF.

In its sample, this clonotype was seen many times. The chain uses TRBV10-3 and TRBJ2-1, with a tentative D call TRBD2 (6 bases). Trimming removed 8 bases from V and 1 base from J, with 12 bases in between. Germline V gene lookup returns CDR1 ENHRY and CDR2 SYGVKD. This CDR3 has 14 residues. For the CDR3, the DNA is TGTGCCATCGGGGTGGCGGGGTCCTACAATGAGCAGTTCTTC. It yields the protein CAIGVAGSYNEQFF.

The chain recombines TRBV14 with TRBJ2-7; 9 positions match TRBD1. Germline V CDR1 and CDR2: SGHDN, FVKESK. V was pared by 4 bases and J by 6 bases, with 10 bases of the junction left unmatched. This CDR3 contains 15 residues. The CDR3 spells CASSRDRGFNFEQYF. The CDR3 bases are TGTGCCAGCAGCCGTGACAGGGGGTTTAACTTCGAGCAGTACTTC.

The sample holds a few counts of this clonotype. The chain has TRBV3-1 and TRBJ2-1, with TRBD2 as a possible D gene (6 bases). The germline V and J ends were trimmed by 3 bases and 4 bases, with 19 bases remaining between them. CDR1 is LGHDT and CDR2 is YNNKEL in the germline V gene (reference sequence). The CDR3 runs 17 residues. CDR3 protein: CASSQLILATEYNEQFF. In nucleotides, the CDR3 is TGTGCCAGCAGCCAGCTCATTCTAGCGACCGAGTACAATGAGCAGTTCTTC.

As DNA, the CDR3 is TGTGCCAGCAGCTCCCGGACGCCGGAGCAGTTCTTC. This sequence encodes CASSSRTPEQFF. This chain joins TRBV13 and TRBJ2-1; D uncertain. The CDR3 is made up of 12 amino acids. Germline V gives CDR1 PRHDT, CDR2 FYEKMQ (reference sequence). V was trimmed by 4 bases and J by 10 bases, leaving 11 bases between them.

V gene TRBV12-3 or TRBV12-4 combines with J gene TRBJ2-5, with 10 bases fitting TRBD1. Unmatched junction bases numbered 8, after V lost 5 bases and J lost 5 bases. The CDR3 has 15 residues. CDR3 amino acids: CASSRPGQGIETQYF. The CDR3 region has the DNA TGTGCCAGCAGTCGTCCGGGACAGGGGATTGAGACCCAGTACTTC.

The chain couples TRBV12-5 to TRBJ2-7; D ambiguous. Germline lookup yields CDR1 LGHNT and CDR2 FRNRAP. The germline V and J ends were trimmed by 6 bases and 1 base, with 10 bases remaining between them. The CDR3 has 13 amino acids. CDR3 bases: TGTGCTAGTGGACCGCCAGATTCCTACGAGCAGTACTTC. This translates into CASGPPDSYEQYF.

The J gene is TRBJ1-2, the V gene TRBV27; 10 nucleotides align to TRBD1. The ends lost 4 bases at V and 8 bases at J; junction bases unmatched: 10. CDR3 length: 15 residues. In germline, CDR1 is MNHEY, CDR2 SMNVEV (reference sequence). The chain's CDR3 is CASSSTGGRIKGYTF. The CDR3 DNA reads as TGTGCCAGCAGTTCGACAGGGGGCAGGATCAAGGGCTACACCTTC.

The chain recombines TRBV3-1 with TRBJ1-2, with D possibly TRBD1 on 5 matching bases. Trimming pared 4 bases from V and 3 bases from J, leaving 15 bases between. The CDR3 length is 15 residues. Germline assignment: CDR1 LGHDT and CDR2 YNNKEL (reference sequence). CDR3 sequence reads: CASSLGGLRDYGYTF. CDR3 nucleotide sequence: TGTGCCAGCAGCCTTGGGGGGTTAAGGGACTATGGCTACACCTTC.

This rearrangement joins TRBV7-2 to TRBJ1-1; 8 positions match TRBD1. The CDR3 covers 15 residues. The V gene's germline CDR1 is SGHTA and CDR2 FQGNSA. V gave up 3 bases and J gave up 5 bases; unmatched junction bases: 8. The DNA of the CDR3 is TGTGCCAGCAGCTTCCGACAGGGGACGAGGACTGAAGCTTTCTTT. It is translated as CASSFRQGTRTEAFF. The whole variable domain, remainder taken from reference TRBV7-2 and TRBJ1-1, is GAGVSQSPSNKVTEKGKDVELRCDPISGHTALYWYRQSLGQGLEFLIYFQGNSAPDKSGLPSDRFSAERTGGSVSTLTIQRTQQEDSAVYLCASSFRQGTRTEAFFGQGTRLTVV.

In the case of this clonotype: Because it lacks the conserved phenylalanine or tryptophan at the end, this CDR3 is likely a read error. In DNA, the CDR3 is TGCAGCGTTGGTGACGGCTACACCTCC. Translation gives CSVGDGYTS. The rearrangement uses TRBV29-1 and TRBJ1-2; no clear D gene. This CDR3 region has 9 residues. CDR1 SQVTM and CDR2 ANQGSEA come from the germline V gene. The V and J ends lost 4 bases and 8 bases respectively, with 5 bases between them.

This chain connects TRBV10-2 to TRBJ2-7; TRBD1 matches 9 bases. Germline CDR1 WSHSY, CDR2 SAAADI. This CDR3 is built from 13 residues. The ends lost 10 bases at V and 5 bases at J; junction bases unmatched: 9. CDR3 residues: CATEGQGLNEQYF. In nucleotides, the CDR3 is TGCGCCACCGAGGGACAGGGCCTCAACGAGCAGTACTTC.

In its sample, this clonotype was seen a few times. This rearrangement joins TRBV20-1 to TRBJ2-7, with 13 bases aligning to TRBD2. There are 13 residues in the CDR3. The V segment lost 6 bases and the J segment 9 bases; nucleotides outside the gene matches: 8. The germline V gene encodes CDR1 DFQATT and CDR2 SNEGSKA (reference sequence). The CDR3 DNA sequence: TGCAGTGCCACTGGACTAGCGGGAGTTGGGCAGTACTTC. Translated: CSATGLAGVGQYF.

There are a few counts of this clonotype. The DNA for the CDR3 is TGTGCCAGCAGTCTAGTCCCCCCGACTAGCGGGAGGGTCGAGCAGTACTTC. It encodes CASSLVPPTSGRVEQYF. The chain links TRBV27 to TRBJ2-7; 14 bases agree with TRBD2. The CDR3 has 17 amino acids. With 5 bases clipped from V and 6 bases from J, the junction kept 12 bases outside the gene matches. Germline lookup yields CDR1 MNHEY and CDR2 SMNVEV (reference sequence).

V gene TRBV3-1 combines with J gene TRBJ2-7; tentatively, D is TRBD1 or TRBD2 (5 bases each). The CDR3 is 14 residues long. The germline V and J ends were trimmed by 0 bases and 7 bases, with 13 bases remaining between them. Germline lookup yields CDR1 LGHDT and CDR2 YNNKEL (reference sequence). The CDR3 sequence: CASSQERDQIEQYF. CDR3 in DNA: TGTGCCAGCAGCCAAGAGAGGGACCAGATAGAGCAGTACTTC.

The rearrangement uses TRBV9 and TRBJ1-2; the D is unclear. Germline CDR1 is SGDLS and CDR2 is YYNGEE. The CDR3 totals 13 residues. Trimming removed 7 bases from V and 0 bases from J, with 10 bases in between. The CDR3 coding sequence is TGTGCCAGCGGATACTCCACTAACTATGGCTACACCTTC. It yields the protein CASGYSTNYGYTF.

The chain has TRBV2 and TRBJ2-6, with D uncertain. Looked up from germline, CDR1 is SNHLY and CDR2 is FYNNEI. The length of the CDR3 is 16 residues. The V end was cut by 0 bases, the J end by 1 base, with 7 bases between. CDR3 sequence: CASSEALVSGANVLTF. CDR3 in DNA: TGTGCCAGCAGTGAAGCGCTGGTTTCTGGGGCCAACGTCCTGACTTTC.

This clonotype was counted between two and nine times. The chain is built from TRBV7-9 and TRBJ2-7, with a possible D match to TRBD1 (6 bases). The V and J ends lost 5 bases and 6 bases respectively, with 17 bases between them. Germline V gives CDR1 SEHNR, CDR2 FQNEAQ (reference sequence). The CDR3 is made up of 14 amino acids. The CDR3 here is CASSRSTGTGEQYF. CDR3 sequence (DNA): TGTGCCAGCAGCCGATCTACAGGGACGGGCGAGCAGTACTTC.

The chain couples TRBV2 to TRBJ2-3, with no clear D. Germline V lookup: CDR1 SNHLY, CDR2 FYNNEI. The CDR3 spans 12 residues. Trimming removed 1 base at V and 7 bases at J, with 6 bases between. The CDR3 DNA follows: TGTGCCAGCAGTGAAGAAGGGAATACGCAGTATTTT. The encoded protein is CASSEEGNTQYF.

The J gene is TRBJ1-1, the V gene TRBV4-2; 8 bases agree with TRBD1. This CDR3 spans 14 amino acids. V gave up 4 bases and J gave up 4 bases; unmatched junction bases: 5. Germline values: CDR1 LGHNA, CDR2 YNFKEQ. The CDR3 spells CASSPQGAGTEAFF. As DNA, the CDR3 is TGTGCCAGCAGCCCCCAGGGGGCAGGCACTGAAGCTTTCTTT.